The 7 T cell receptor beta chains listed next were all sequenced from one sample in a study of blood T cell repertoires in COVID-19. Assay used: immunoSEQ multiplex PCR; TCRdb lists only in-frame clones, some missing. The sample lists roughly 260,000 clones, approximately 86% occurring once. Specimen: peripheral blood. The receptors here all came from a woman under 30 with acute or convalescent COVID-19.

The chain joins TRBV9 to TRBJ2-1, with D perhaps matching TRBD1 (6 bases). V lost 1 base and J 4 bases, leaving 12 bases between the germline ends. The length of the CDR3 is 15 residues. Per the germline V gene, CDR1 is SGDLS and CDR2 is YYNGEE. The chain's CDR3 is CASSVKQGFYNEQFF. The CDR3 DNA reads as TGTGCCAGCAGCGTAAAACAGGGTTTTTACAATGAGCAGTTCTTC.

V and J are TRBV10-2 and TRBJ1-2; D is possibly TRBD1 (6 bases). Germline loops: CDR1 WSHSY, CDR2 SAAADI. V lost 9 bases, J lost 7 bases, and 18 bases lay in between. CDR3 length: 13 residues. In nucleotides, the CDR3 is TGCGCCAGTTCCTCAGGGGACCGCTCTGGCTACACCTTC. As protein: CASSSGDRSGYTF.

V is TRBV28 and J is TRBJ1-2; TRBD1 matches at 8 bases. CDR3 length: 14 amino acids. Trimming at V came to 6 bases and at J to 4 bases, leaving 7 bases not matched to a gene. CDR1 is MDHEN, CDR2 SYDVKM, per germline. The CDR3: CASSLGQGTYGYTF. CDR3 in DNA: TGTGCCAGCAGCTTAGGACAGGGTACCTATGGCTACACCTTC.

Here the CDR3 DNA reads TGCGCCAGCAGCGCCGACTATGGGAACACTGAAGCTTTCTTT. This codes for CASSADYGNTEAFF. The rearrangement uses TRBV5-1 and TRBJ1-1; D is undetermined. CDR3 size: 14 residues. The ends were cut back, 4 bases at V and 1 base at J, with 11 bases in the middle. Germline CDR1 and CDR2: SGHRS and YFSETQ.

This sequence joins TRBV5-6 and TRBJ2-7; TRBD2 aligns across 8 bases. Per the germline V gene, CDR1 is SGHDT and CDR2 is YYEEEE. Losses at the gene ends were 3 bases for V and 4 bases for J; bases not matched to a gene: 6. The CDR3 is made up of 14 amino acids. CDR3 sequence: CASSSIAGYYEQYF. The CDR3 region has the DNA TGTGCCAGCAGCTCGATAGCGGGATATTACGAGCAGTACTTC.

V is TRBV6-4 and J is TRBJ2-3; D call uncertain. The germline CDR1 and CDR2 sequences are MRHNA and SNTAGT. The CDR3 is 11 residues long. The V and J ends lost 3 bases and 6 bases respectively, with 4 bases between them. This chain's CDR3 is CASSDEDTQYF. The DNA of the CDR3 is TGTGCCAGCAGTGATGAGGATACGCAGTATTTT.

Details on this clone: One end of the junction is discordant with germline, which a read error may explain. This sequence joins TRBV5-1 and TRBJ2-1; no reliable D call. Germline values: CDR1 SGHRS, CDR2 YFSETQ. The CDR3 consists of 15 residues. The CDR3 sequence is CASTLVAPSYNEQFF. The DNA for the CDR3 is TGCGCCAGCACCTTGGTTGCGCCCTCCTACAATGAGCAGTTCTTC. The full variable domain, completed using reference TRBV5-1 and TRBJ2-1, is KAGVTQTPRYLIKTRGQQVTLSCSPISGHRSVSWYQQTPGQGLQFLFEYFSETQRNKGNFPGRFSGRQFSNSRSEMNVSTLELGDSALYLCASTLVAPSYNEQFFGPGTRLTVL.